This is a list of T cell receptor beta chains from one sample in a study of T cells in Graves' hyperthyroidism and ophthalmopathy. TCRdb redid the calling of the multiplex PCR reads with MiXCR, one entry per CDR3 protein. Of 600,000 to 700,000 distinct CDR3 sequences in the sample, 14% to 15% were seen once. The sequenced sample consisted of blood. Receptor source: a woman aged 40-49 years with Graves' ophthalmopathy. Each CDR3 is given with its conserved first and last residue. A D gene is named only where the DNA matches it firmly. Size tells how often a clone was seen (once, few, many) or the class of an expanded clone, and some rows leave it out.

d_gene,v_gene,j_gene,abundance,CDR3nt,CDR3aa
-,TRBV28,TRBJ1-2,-,TGTGCCAGCAGTTTAACCCGTCCTTATGGCTACACCTTC,CASSLTRPYGYTF
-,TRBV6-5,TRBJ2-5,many,TGTGCCAGCGGAGGTCGACAGCACCAAGAGACCCAGTACTTC,CASGGRQHQETQYF
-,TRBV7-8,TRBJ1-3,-,TGTGCCAGCAGTTCCCAGGTTATGACTGGAAACACCATATATTTT,CASSSQVMTGNTIYF
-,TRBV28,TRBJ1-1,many,TGTGCCAGCATTGGACACTTGAACACTGAAGCTTTCTTT,CASIGHLNTEAFF
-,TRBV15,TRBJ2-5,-,TGTGCCACCAGCAGAGATAGGGGGGTAATCCAAGAGACCCAGTACTTC,CATSRDRGVIQETQYF
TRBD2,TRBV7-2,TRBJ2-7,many,TGTGCCAGCAGCCCCGAAAGCGGGAGGGCCGGCGAGCAGTACTTC,CASSPESGRAGEQYF
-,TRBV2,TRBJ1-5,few,TGTGCCAGCAGTAGCCCATTGGGGGGAAATCAGCCCCAGCATTTT,CASSSPLGGNQPQHF
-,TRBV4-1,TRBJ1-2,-,TGCGCCAGCAGCCACATGATCAAGGGATTTAACTATGGCTACACCTTC,CASSHMIKGFNYGYTF
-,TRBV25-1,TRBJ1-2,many,TGTGCCAGCAGTGAGACAGGAGGCGGTACGTCCCGGTCCCCCGGCTACACCTTC,CASSETGGGTSRSPGYTF
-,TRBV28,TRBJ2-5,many,TGTGCCAGCAGTCTACAGGGTTCCCAAGAGACCCAGTACTTC,CASSLQGSQETQYF
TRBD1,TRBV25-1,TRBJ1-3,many,TGTGCCAGCAGTGAATGGAGACAGGGAACCACTGGAAACACCATATATTTT,CASSEWRQGTTGNTIYF
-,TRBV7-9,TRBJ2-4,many,TGTGCCAGCAGCCCAGAGGGGTCACCGACAGGTTTGAACATTCAGTACTTC,CASSPEGSPTGLNIQYF
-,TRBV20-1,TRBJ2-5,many,TGCAGTGCTCCCAAGGCGCTAGGGGAAGAGACCCAGTACTTC,CSAPKALGEETQYF
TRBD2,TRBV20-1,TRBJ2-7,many,TGCAGTGCCCCGGATATGGGACTAGCGACCGAGCAGTACTTC,CSAPDMGLATEQYF
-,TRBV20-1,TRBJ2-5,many,TGCAGTGCTAGGCGTCAAGAGACCCAGTACTTC,CSARRQETQYF
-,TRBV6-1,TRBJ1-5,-,TGTGCCATTCAGGTGTGGGGCAATCAGCCCCAGCATTTT,CAIQVWGNQPQHF
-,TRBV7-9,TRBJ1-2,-,TGTGCCAGCAGCTTAGTGGTTAACTATGACTACACCTTC,CASSLVVNYDYTF
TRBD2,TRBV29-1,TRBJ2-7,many,TGCAGCGTTGGGACTAGCGGGAGTTTCCCCTACGAGCAGTACTTC,CSVGTSGSFPYEQYF
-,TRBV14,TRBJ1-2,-,TGTGCCAGCAGCCAAGATCACCGGGGGGGCTACACCTTC,CASSQDHRGGYTF
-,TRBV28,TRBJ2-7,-,TGTGCCAGCAGTTCCCCCGGGACGACCTACGAGCAGTACTTC,CASSSPGTTYEQYF
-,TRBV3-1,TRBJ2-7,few,TGTGCCAGCAGCCAAGGAATGGGCCTGTCCTACGAGCAGTACTTC,CASSQGMGLSYEQYF
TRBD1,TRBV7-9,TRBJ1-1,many,TGTGCCAGCAGCACCGCAGGGGGGACTGAAGCTTTCTTT,CASSTAGGTEAFF
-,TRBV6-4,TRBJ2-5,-,TGTGCCAGAACTAGGGCGTACCAAGAGACCCAGTACTTC,CARTRAYQETQYF
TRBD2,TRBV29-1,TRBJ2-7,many,TGCAGCGTCCTCACGGCGACTAGCGGGAGTGATGGTGTCTACGAGCAGTACTTC,CSVLTATSGSDGVYEQYF
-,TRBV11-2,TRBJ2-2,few,TGTGCCAGCAGCTTAGTCAGGGTCCCCAACACCGGGGAGCTGTTTTTT,CASSLVRVPNTGELFF
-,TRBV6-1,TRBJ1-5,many,TGTGCCAGCAGCGAACAGGTTCGGAGCAATCAGCCCCAGCATTTT,CASSEQVRSNQPQHF
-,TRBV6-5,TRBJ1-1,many,TGTGCCAGCAGTTACGCTCCATGGAACACTGAAGCTTTCTTT,CASSYAPWNTEAFF
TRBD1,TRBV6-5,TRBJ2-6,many,TGTGCCAGCAGTCTTAGGACAGGGGCTATCTCTGGGGCCAACGTCCTGACTTTC,CASSLRTGAISGANVLTF
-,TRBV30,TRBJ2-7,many,TGTGCCTGGAGTGTTTCCTACGAGCAGTACTTC,CAWSVSYEQYF
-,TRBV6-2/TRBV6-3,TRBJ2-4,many,TGTGCCAGCAGTTTACCCACCTCTCAGGGGGCCAAAAACATTCAGTACTTC,CASSLPTSQGAKNIQYF
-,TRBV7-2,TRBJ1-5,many,TGTGCCAGCAGCTTAGACAGCATTGAGCCCCAGCATTTT,CASSLDSIEPQHF
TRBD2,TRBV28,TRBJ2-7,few,TGCGCCAGCAGTTCCTTCCCACGGAGCGGGAGGATGGAGCAGTACTTC,CASSSFPRSGRMEQYF
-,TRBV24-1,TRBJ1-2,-,TGTGCCACCAGTGTTACGACTGATTATGGCTACACCTTC,CATSVTTDYGYTF
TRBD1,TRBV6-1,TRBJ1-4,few,TGTGCCAGCAGACCCCAGACAGGGGGGGGCGAAAAACTGTTTTTT,CASRPQTGGGEKLFF
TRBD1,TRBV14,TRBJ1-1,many,TGTGCCAGCAGCCAAGGTGGGACAGGGGGCCTAGTGATCACTGAAGCTTTCTTT,CASSQGGTGGLVITEAFF
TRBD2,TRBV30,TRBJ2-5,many,TGTGCCTGGAGGCTACTAGCGGGAGTAGAGACCCAGTACTTC,CAWRLLAGVETQYF
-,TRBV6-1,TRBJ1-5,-,TGTGCCAGCACGGTTAGGTTTGATCAGCCCCAGCATTTT,CASTVRFDQPQHF
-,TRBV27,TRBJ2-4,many,TGTGCCAGCAGTTCCAGGGTAGAAAACATTCAGTACTTC,CASSSRVENIQYF
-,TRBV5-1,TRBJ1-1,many,TGCGCCAGCAGCTTGCCAGGGCATGAAGCTGAAGCTTTCTTT,CASSLPGHEAEAFF
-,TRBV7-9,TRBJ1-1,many,TGTGCCAGCAGCTTATTAGGGGTGGAAGCTTTCTTT,CASSLLGVEAFF
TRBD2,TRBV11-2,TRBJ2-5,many,TGTGCCAGCAGCTGGCGGGAGGACGAGACCCAGTACTTC,CASSWREDETQYF
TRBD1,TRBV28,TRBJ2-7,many,TGTGCCAGCACGCGGGGACAGGGTGGATACGAGCAGTACTTC,CASTRGQGGYEQYF
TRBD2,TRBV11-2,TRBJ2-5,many,TGTGCCAGCAACGGACTAGCGGGGCAAGAGACCCAGTACTTC,CASNGLAGQETQYF
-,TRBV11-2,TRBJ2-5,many,TGTGCCAGCAGCTTAGAATTCGGGCGTTGGGGGACCCAGTACTTC,CASSLEFGRWGTQYF
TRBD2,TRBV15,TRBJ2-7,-,TGTGCCACCAGCAGCTTAGCGACTAGCGTTTCCTACGAGCAGTACTTC,CATSSLATSVSYEQYF
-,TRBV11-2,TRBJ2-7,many,TGTGCCAGCAGCTTAGAAGAGAACGGGCCCAAGTACTTC,CASSLEENGPKYF
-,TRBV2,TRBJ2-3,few,TGTGCCAGCAGTGAAGCGCGGACAGATACGCAGTATTTT,CASSEARTDTQYF
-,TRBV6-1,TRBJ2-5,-,TGTGCCAGCAGCCTTTCAGCGCTCCAAGAGACCCAGTACTTC,CASSLSALQETQYF
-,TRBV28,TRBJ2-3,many,TGTGCCAGCAGTTTACCGGGAGCCACAGATACGCAGTATTTT,CASSLPGATDTQYF
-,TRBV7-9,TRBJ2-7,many,TGTGCCAGCAGCTCAGCAGACCTACCCTCCTACGAGCAGTACTTC,CASSSADLPSYEQYF
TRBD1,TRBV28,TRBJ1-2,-,TGTGCCAGTGCGTCCAGGGGGCGCAGGGGCTACACCTTC,CASASRGRRGYTF
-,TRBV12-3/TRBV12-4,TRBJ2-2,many,TGTGCCATAACCGATACCGGGGAGCTGTTCTTT,CAITDTGELFF
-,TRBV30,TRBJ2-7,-,TGTGCCTGGAGTGTAGACCAGGCAGAGGGGACCTTCTACGAGCAGTACTTC,CAWSVDQAEGTFYEQYF